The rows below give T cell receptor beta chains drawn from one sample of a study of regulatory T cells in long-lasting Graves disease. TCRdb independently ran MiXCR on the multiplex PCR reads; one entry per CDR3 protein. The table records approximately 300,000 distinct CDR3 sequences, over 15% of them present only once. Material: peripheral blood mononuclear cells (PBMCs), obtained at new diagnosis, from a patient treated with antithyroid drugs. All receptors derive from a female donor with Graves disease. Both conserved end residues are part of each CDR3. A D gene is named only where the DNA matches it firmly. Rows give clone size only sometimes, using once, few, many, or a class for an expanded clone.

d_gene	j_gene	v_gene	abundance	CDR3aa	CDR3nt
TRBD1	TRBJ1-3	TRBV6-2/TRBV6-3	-	CASSPRDRGIFSGNTIYF	TGTGCCAGCAGTCCCCGGGACAGGGGCATCTTCTCTGGAAACACCATATATTTT
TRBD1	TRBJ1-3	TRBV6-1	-	CASSQYRGGGNTIYF	TGTGCCAGCAGCCAATACAGGGGTGGTGGAAACACCATATATTTT
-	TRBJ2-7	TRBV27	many	CASSLYGRVGLLHEQYF	TGTGCCAGCAGTTTATATGGACGGGTCGGCCTCCTCCACGAGCAGTACTTC
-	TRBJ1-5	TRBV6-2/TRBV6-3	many	CASSYLTDNQPQHF	TGTGCCAGCAGTTACTTGACGGATAATCAGCCCCAGCATTTT
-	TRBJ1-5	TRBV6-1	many	CASSERGVSNQPQHF	TGTGCCAGCAGTGAACGGGGAGTGAGCAATCAGCCCCAGCATTTT
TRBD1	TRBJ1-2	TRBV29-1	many	CSVFRDSKMRGYTF	TGCAGCGTCTTCCGGGACAGTAAAATGCGGGGCTACACCTTC
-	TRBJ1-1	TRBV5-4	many	CASSRAGLGNTEAFF	TGTGCCAGCAGCCGTGCAGGGCTCGGGAACACTGAAGCTTTCTTT
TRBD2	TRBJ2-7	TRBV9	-	CASSPDGTSYEQYF	TGTGCCAGCAGCCCCGATGGGACTAGCTACGAGCAGTACTTC
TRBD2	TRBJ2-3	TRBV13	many	CASSSGTSGTDTQYF	TGTGCCAGCAGCTCAGGGACTAGCGGCACAGATACGCAGTATTTT
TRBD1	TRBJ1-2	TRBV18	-	CASSLSAQGAVQGYTF	TGTGCCAGCTCCCTATCGGCGCAGGGGGCGGTTCAAGGCTACACCTTC
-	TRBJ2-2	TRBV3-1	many	CASSRNGGTGELFF	TGTGCCAGCAGCCGGAATGGGGGTACCGGGGAGCTGTTTTTT
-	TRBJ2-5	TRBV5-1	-	CASSWGQDWAQYF	TGCGCCAGCAGCTGGGGCCAAGATTGGGCCCAGTACTTC
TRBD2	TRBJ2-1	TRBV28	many	CASSFRSGGAFNEQFF	TGTGCCAGCAGTTTTAGATCCGGGGGGGCGTTCAATGAGCAGTTCTTC
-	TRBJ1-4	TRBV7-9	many	CASSLFPGSKKNEKLFF	TGTGCCAGCAGCTTGTTCCCAGGGTCCAAGAAGAATGAAAAACTGTTTTTT
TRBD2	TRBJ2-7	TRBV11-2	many	CASGRGEEYEQYF	TGTGCCTCGGGGAGGGGTGAGGAGTACGAGCAGTACTTC
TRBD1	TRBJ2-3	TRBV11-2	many	CASSPWNRPTGDTQYF	TGTGCCAGCAGCCCTTGGAATCGACCGACAGGGGATACGCAGTATTTT
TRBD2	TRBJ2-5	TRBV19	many	CASSIGLAGSLETQYF	TGTGCCAGTAGTATAGGACTAGCGGGAAGCCTCGAGACCCAGTACTTC
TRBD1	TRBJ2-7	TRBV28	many	CASSFGQGASEQYF	TGTGCCAGCAGTTTTGGACAGGGGGCGTCCGAGCAGTACTTC
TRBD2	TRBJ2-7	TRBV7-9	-	CASRRTSGSLEQYF	TGTGCCAGCAGACGGACTAGCGGGAGTTTAGAGCAGTACTTC
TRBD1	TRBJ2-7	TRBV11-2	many	CASSSLAGTGGYYEQYF	TGTGCCAGCAGCTCACTTGCCGGGACAGGGGGCTACTACGAGCAGTACTTC
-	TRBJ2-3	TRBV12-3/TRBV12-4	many	CASRATGTDTQYF	TGTGCCAGCAGGGCTACAGGGACAGATACGCAGTATTTT
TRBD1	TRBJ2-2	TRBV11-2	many	CASSYHRQGTGELFF	TGTGCCAGCAGCTACCACAGACAGGGCACCGGGGAGCTGTTTTTT
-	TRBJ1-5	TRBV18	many	CASSPPPGGGNQPQHF	TGTGCCAGCTCACCACCCCCCGGAGGGGGCAATCAGCCCCAGCATTTT
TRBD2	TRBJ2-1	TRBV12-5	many	CASGQGLAGGREQFF	TGTGCTAGTGGCCAGGGACTAGCGGGAGGGCGGGAGCAGTTCTTC
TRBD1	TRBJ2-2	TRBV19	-	CASYRDRGLHTGELFF	TGTGCCAGTTACCGGGACAGGGGATTGCACACCGGGGAGCTGTTTTTT
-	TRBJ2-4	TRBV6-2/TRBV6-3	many	CASSYDNTGAKNIQYF	TGTGCCAGCAGTTACGATAACACTGGGGCCAAAAACATTCAGTACTTC
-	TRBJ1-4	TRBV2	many	CASSDGGEKLFF	TGTGCCAGCAGTGACGGCGGTGAAAAACTGTTTTTT
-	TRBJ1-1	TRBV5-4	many	CASGFIDGTEAFF	TGTGCCAGTGGGTTTATCGACGGCACTGAAGCTTTCTTT
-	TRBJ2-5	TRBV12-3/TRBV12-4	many	CASGVRAGETQYF	TGTGCCAGCGGGGTGCGAGCGGGAGAGACCCAGTACTTC
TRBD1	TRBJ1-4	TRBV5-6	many	CASSLMGQTNEKLFF	TGTGCCAGCAGCTTGATGGGACAGACTAATGAAAAACTGTTTTTT
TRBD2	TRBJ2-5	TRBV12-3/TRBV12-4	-	CASSYWLTDMRASGSGETQYF	TGTGCCAGCAGTTATTGGCTAACCGATATGAGGGCTAGCGGGAGTGGGGAGACCCAGTACTTC
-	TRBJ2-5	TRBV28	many	CASRGVEKETQYF	TGTGCCAGCAGGGGGGTCGAAAAAGAGACCCAGTACTTC
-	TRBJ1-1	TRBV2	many	CASRGDRRGTEAFF	TGTGCCAGCAGGGGTGACAGACGGGGCACTGAAGCTTTCTTT
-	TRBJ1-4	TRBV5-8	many	CASSLGRSTTAGDEKLFF	TGTGCCAGCAGCTTGGGTCGATCTACGACAGCGGGCGATGAAAAACTGTTTTTT
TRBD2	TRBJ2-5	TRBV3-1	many	CASSQVFAGEETQYF	TGTGCCAGCAGCCAAGTGTTCGCGGGAGAGGAGACCCAGTACTTC
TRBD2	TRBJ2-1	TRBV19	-	CASTWTSGGKGLDNEQFF	TGTGCCAGCACTTGGACTAGCGGGGGGAAGGGACTAGACAATGAGCAGTTCTTC
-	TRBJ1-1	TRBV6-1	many	CASSPRVPTPNTEAFF	TGTGCCAGCAGTCCCAGGGTGCCCACCCCTAACACTGAAGCTTTCTTT
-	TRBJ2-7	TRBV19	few	CASSIFGGEQYF	TGTGCCAGTAGTATTTTCGGCGGCGAGCAGTACTTC
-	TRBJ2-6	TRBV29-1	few	CSVEEAGASGANVLTF	TGCAGCGTTGAAGAAGCGGGCGCGTCTGGGGCCAACGTCCTGACTTTC
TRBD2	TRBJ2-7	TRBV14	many	CASRPTSGSYEQYF	TGTGCCAGCAGACCGACTAGCGGGAGTTACGAGCAGTACTTC
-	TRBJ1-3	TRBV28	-	CASSLYGTQYGNTIYF	TGTGCCAGCAGTTTGTACGGGACGCAGTACGGAAACACCATATATTTT
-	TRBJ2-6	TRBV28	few	CASRQTGPSGSGANVLTF	TGTGCCAGCAGACAGACAGGCCCATCCGGCTCTGGGGCCAACGTCCTGACTTTC
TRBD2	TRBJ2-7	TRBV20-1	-	CSARDPTSVFSYEQYF	TGCAGTGCTAGAGATCCTACTAGCGTCTTCTCCTACGAGCAGTACTTC
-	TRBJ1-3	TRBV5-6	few	CASSSIQGWNTIYF	TGTGCCAGCAGCTCGATACAGGGTTGGAACACCATATATTTT
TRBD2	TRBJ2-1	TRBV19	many	CASSRSGTSYNEQFF	TGTGCCAGTAGCCGTAGCGGGACCTCCTACAATGAGCAGTTCTTC
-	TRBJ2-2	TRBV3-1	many	CASSPRVTGELFF	TGTGCCAGCAGCCCTAGGGTAACCGGGGAGCTGTTTTTT
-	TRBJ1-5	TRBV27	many	CASSLSGDSNQPQHF	TGTGCCAGCAGTTTATCAGGAGATAGCAATCAGCCCCAGCATTTT
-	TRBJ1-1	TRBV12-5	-	CASSPWSGRADTEAFF	TGTGCCAGCAGTCCATGGTCGGGCAGGGCGGACACTGAAGCTTTCTTT
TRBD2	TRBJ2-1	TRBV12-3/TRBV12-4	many	CASTPLAGDRNEQFF	TGTGCCAGCACCCCACTAGCGGGAGACCGCAATGAGCAGTTCTTC
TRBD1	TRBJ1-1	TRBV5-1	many	CASSLRQGPNTEAFF	TGCGCCAGCAGCTTGCGACAGGGGCCGAACACTGAAGCTTTCTTT
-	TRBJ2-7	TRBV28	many	CASMSQSSYEQYF	TGTGCCAGCATGTCCCAAAGCTCCTACGAGCAGTACTTC
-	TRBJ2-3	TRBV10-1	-	CASSDDPTSTDTQYF	TGCGCCAGCAGTGACGACCCTACTAGCACAGATACGCAGTATTTT
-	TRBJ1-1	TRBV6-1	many	CASSDGIDTEAFF	TGTGCCAGCAGCGACGGTATCGACACTGAGGCTTTCTTT
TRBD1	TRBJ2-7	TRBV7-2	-	CASSLGPGQVYVSYEQYF	TGTGCCAGCAGCTTAGGACCCGGACAGGTCTATGTCTCCTACGAGCAGTACTTC
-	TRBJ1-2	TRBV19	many	CASSGRHYGYTF	TGTGCCAGTTCAGGCAGGCACTATGGCTACACCTTC
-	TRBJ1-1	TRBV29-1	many	CSVEGGVLGTEAFF	TGCAGCGTTGAAGGGGGAGTTCTGGGCACTGAAGCTTTCTTT
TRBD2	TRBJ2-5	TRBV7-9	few	CASSGTSGRLTETQYF	TGTGCCAGCTCAGGGACTAGCGGGAGATTGACTGAGACCCAGTACTTC
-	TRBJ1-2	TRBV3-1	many	CASRLVDGLGDYGYTF	TGTGCCAGCAGACTTGTGGACGGGTTGGGGGACTATGGCTACACCTTC
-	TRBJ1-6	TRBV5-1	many	CASSLGTTNSPLHF	TGCGCCAGCAGCTTGGGGACAACGAATTCACCCCTCCACTTT